A few counts support the clone carrying this T cell receptor (beta chain). The sample comes from a study of blood T cells in healthy people across ages. For the second PCR, which ran for about 7 to 11 cycles, a sample-barcoded 5' primer and a J-beta primer mix were used. TCRdb reprocessed the 5' RACE reads via MiXCR and lists one record per CDR3 protein. The repertoire holds about 620,000 distinct CDR3 sequences, 52% seen once, with approximately 13% in the top ten. The CDR3 consists of 12 residues. Trimming removed 5 bases from V and 7 bases from J, with 11 bases in between. The donors, aged about 6 to 95, were healthy Caucasians from Russia.

The source is a woman aged 80 or older in good health. The sequencing sample was made of blood. The rearrangement links TRBV12-3 or TRBV12-4 to TRBJ1-2; D unclear. The CDR3, as DNA: TGTGCCAGCAGTGACGGAACACTTGGCTACACCTTC. This codes for CASSDGTLGYTF.